This T cell receptor (beta chain) stems from a study of T cell responses to AZD1222 COVID-19 vaccine. To note about this clone: Its cognate antigen is unknown.

Study results and caveats: Breadth and depth of Spike-specific TCRs rose after two AZD1222 doses.

Germline CDR1 reads SGDLS; CDR2 reads YYNGEE. This CDR3 spans 15 amino acids. Trimming took off 0 bases at V and 0 bases at J, with 7 bases between the two ends. Clones were sequenced by immunoSEQ multiplex PCR, and TCRdb holds only the in-frame ones, with some missing. Here the sample spans 180,000 or so clones, about 90% being singletons. This TCR derives from an adult who received the AZD1222 COVID-19 vaccine. The J gene is TRBJ1-3, the V gene TRBV9; D is ambiguous. This sample comprised peripheral blood, obtained 28 days after the second AZD1222 dose. The CDR3 spells CASSVAYHSGNTIYF. In DNA form, the CDR3 reads TGTGCCAGCAGCGTAGCATACCACTCTGGAAACACCATATATTTT.